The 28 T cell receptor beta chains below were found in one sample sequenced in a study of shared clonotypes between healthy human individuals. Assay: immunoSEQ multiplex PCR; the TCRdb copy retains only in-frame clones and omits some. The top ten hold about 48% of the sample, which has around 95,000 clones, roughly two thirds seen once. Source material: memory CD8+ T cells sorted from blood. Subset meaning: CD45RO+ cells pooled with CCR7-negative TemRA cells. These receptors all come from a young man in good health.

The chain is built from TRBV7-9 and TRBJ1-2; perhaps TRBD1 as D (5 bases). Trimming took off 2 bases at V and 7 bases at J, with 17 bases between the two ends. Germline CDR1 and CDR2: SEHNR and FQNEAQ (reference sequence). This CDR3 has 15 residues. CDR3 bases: TGTGCCAGCAGCTTATACGGGGGAGAGTATCTTGGCTACACCTTC. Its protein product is CASSLYGGEYLGYTF.

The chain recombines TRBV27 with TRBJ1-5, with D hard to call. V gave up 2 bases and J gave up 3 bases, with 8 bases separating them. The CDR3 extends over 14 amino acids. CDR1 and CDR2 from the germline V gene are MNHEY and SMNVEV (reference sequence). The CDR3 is CASSLGPVNQPQHF. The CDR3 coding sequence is TGTGCCAGCAGTTTAGGTCCGGTCAATCAGCCCCAGCATTTT.

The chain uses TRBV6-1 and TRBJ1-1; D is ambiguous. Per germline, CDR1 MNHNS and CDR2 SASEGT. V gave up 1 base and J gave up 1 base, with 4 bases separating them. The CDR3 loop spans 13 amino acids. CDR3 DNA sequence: TGTGCCAGCAGTGAAGTTGAGAACACTGAAGCTTTCTTT. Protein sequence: CASSEVENTEAFF.

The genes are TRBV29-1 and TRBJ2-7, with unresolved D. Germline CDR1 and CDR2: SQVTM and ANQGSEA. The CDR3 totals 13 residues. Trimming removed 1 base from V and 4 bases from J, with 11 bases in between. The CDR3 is CSVEASPGYEQYF. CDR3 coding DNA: TGCAGCGTTGAAGCCTCTCCCGGATACGAGCAGTACTTC.

DNA for the CDR3: TGTGCCAGCAGCCCGTCCGGCGGGAGCACCGGGGAGCTGTTTTTT. This sequence encodes CASSPSGGSTGELFF. The genes are TRBV7-2 and TRBJ2-2, with 7 bases fitting TRBD2. V shed 5 bases, J shed 4 bases, and the junction held 7 bases outside the gene matches. The CDR3 is 15 amino acids. Germline V CDR1 and CDR2: SGHTA, FQGNSA. Looking up the rest from reference TRBV7-2 and TRBJ2-2 gives the full variable domain: GAGVSQSPSNKVTEKGKDVELRCDPISGHTALYWYRQSLGQGLEFLIYFQGNSAPDKSGLPSDRFSAERTGGSVSTLTIQRTQQEDSAVYLCASSPSGGSTGELFFGEGSRLTVL.

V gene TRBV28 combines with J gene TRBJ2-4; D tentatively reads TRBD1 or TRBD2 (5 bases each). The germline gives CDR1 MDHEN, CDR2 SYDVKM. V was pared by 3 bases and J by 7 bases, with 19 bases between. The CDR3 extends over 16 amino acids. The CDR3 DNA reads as TGTGCCAGCAGTTTGAGCACCAGGGCTAGGGAGAACATTCAGTACTTC. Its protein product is CASSLSTRARENIQYF.

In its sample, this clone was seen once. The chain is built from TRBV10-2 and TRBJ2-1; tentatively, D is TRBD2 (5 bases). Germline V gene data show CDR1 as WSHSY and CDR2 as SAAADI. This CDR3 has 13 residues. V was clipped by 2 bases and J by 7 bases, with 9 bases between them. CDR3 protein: CASSERRQNEQFF. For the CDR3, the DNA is TGCGCCAGCAGTGAGAGGAGGCAAAATGAGCAGTTCTTC.

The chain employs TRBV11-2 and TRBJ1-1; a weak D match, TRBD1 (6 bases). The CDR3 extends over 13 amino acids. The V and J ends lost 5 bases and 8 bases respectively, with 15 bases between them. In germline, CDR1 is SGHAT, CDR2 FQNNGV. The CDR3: CASSTRGGREAFF. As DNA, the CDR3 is TGTGCCAGCAGCACTAGGGGGGGCCGAGAAGCTTTCTTT.

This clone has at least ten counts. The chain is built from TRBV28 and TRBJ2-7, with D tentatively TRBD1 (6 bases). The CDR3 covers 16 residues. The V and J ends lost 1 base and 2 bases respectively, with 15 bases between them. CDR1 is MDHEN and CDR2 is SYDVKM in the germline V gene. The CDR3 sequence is CASSLYTGTRPYEQYF. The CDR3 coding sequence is TGTGCCAGCAGTTTATATACCGGGACACGACCCTACGAGCAGTACTTC.

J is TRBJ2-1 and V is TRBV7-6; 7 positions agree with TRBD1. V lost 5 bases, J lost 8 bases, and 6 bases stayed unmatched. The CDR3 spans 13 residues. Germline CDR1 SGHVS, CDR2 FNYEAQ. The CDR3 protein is CASSANRGDEQFF. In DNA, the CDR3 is TGTGCCAGCAGCGCTAACAGGGGAGATGAGCAGTTCTTC.

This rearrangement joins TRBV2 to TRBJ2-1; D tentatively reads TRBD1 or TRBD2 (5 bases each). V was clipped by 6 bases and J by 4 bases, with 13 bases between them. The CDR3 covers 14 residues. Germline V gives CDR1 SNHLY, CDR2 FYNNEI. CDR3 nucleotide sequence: TGTGCCAGCAGCGAGGGACGGCGTTACAATGAGCAGTTCTTC. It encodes CASSEGRRYNEQFF.

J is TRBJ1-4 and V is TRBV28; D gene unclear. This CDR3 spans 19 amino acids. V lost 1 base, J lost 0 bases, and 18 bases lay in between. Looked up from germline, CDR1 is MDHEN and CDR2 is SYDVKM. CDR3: CASSLSVPVSISTNEKLFF. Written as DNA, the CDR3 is TGTGCCAGCAGTTTATCGGTTCCGGTCTCCATCTCAACTAATGAAAAACTGTTTTTT.

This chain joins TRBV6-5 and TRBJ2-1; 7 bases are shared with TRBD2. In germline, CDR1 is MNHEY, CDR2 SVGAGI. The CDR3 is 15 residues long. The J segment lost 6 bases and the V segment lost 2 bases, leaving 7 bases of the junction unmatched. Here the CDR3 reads CASSYPAGSSNEQFF. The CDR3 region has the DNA TGTGCCAGCAGTTACCCAGCGGGATCTTCCAATGAGCAGTTCTTC.

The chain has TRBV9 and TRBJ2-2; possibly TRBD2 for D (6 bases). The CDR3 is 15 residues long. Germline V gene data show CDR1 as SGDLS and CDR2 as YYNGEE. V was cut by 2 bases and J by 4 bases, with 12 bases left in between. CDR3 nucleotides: TGTGCCAGCAGCGTGTCGGGGGAGTCCACCGGGGAGCTGTTTTTT. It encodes CASSVSGESTGELFF.

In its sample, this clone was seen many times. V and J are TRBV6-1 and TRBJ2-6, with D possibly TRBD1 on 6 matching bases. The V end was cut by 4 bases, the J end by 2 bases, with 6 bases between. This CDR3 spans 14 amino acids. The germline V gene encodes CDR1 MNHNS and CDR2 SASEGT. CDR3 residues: CASSGTAGANVLTF. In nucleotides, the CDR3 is TGTGCCAGCAGTGGGACAGCTGGGGCCAACGTCCTGACTTTC.

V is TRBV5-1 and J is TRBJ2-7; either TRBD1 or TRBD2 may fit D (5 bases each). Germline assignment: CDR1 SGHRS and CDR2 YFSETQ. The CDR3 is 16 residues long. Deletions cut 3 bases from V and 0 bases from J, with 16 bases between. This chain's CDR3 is CASSYGDLKSSYEQYF. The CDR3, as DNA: TGCGCCAGCAGCTACGGGGACCTGAAGAGCTCCTACGAGCAGTACTTC.

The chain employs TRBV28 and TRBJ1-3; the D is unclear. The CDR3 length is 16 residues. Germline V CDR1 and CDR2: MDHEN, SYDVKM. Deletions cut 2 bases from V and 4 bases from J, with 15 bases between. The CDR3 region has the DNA TGTGCCAGCAGTTTACACCAGGCAGGTTCAGGAAACACCATATATTTT. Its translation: CASSLHQAGSGNTIYF.

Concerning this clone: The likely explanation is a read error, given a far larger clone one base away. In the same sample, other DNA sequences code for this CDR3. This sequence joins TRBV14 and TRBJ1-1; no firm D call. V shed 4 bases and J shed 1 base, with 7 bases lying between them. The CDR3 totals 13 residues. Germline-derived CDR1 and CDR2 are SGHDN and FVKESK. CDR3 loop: CASSPQRNTEAFF. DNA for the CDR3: TGTGCCAGCAGCCCCCAACGGAACACTGAAGCTTTCTTT.

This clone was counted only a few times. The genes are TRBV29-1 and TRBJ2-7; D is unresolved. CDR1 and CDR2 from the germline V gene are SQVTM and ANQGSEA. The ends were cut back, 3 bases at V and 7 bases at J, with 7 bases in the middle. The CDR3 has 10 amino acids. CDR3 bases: TGCAGCGTTGATAATGGGGAGCAGTACTTC. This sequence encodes CSVDNGEQYF.

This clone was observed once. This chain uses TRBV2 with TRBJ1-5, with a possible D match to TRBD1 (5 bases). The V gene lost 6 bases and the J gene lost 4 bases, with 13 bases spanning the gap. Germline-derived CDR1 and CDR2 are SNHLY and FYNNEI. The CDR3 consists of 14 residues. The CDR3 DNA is TGTGCCAGCAGGGGGCCAGGCCCAAATCAGCCCCAGCATTTT. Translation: CASRGPGPNQPQHF.

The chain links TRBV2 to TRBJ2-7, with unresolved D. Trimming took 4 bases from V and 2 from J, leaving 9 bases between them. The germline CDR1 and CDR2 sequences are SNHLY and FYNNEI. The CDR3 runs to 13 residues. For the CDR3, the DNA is TGTGCCAGCAGTGCGGCCCCCACCTACGAGCAGTACTTC. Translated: CASSAAPTYEQYF.

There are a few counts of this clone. DNA for the CDR3: TGTGCCAGCAGCTCCCATAGCGGGAGGGCCAACTCCTACAATGAGCAGTTCTTC. This codes for CASSSHSGRANSYNEQFF. The chain recombines TRBV7-6 with TRBJ2-1; 11 nucleotides match TRBD2. The germline V gene encodes CDR1 SGHVS and CDR2 FNYEAQ. The CDR3 has 18 residues. Unmatched junction bases numbered 8, after V lost 4 bases and J lost 0 bases.

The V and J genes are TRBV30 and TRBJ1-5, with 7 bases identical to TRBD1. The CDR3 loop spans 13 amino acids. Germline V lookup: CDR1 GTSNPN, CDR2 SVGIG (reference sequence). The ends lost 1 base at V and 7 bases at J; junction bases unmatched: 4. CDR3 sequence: CAWSATGAQPQHF. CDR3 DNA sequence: TGTGCCTGGAGTGCCACAGGGGCGCAGCCCCAGCATTTT.

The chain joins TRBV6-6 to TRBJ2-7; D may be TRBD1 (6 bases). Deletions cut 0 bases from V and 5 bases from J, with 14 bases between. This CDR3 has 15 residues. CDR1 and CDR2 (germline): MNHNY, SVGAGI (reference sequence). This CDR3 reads CASSYSRAGANEQYF. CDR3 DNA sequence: TGTGCCAGCAGTTACTCCCGGGCAGGGGCAAACGAGCAGTACTTC.

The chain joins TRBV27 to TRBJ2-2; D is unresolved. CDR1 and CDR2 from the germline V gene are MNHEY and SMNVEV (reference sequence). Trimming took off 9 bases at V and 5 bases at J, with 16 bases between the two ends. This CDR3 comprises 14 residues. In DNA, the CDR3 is TGTGCCAGTAAATTATTGCCGGGTACCGGGGAGCTGTTTTTT. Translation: CASKLLPGTGELFF.

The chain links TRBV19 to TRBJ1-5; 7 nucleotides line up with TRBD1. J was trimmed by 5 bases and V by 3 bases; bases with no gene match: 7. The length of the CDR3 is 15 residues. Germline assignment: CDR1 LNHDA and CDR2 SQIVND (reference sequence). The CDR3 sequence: CASSITGQSYQPQHF. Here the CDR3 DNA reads TGTGCCAGTAGTATCACGGGACAGAGTTATCAGCCCCAGCATTTT.

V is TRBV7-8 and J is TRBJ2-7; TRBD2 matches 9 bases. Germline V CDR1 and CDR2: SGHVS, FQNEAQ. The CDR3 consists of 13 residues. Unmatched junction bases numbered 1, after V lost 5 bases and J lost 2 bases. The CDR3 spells CASSRLAAYEQYF. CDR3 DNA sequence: TGTGCCAGCAGCCGACTAGCGGCCTACGAGCAGTACTTC. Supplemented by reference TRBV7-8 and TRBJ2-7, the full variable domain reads GAGVSQSPRYKVAKRGQDVALRCDPISGHVSLFWYQQALGQGPEFLTYFQNEAQLDKSGLPSDRFFAERPEGSVSTLKIQRTQQEDSAVYLCASSRLAAYEQYFGPGTRLTVT.

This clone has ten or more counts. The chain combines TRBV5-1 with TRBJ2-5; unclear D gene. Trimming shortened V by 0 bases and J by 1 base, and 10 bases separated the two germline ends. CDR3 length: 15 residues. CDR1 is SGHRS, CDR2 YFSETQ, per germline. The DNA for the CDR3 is TGCGCCAGCAGCTTGGCTGAAAGACCCCAAGAGACCCAGTACTTC. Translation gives CASSLAERPQETQYF.